This TCR beta chain is drawn from a study of T cells after yellow fever vaccination. Details on this clonotype: Antigen unknown.

TCRdb ran MiXCR on the 5' RACE reads and lists one entry per CDR3 protein. This table has some 600,000 distinct CDR3 sequences, around an eighth appearing once. General study findings and limits: Abundant clonotypes from the bulk population could get into FACS-sorted repertoires as contaminants.

The origin of this receptor is a man aged 30-40 years who received the YFV17D yellow fever vaccine. The sample in question was PBMCs, obtained on the day of the yellow fever booster vaccination.

The DNA for the CDR3 is TGTGCCAGCAGCCTGACCGGGACAGAAGATACGCAGTATTTT. Its translation: CASSLTGTEDTQYF. The chain carries TRBV5-8 and TRBJ2-3, with TRBD1 matching over 7 bases. Germline V gene sequence: CDR1 SGHTS, CDR2 YDEGEE. The CDR3 runs 14 residues. V was pared by 4 bases and J by 5 bases, with 7 bases of the junction left unmatched.